This T cell receptor (beta chain) was sequenced during a study of monozygotic twins with inflammatory bowel disease (dated by TCRdb to about 2019). For the wider study: A total of roughly 28 monozygotic twin pairs were included in the full study, comprising nine German pairs (four IBD-concordant, five IBD-discordant) and 19 IBD-discordant Danish pairs. Disease-associated traits were sought mainly through comparisons between IBD patients and their genetically identical healthy co-twins within discordant pairs. Each individual had, on average, about 151 000 unique TCRalpha sequences and 181 000 unique TCRbeta sequences available for analysis. Findings and caveats that apply to the study as a whole: TCRbeta repertoire diversity, by inverse Simpson index, was decreased in IBD patients compared with their healthy co-twins. The results gave no support for a single strong signal or clonotype linked to IBD. Fewer clonotypes were shared with other individuals by IBD patients than by healthy twins, most markedly in patients showing signs of disease activity. Concordant and discordant twins showed no difference in repertoire similarity, possibly because of limited statistical power. The analysis was unable to tell apart different T cell subtypes. Background noise and inter-individual variability may have been introduced into the repertoires by the differing immunosuppressive treatments among patients.

CDR1 and CDR2 were assigned from the germline V gene as SGHTA and FQGTGA. The CDR3 runs 14 residues from the cysteine to the phenylalanine. No DNA is given. From each donor, a roughly 2.5 ml peripheral blood sample was drawn into PAXgene tubes and stored at -80 degrees C. Without T cell sorting, total RNA was isolated from whole blood using the PAXgene blood miRNA kit on an automated QIAcube. Deep TCRalpha and TCRbeta repertoire profiling with unique molecular barcoding was performed on peripheral blood of monozygotic twin pairs concordant or discordant for inflammatory bowel disease. For every twin pair, smoking habits were documented, and each individual was categorised as a current, former or never smoker. As concerns this clonotype: Its antigen remains undetermined.

Library prep was done by 5' RACE. For each TCR library, 3,000 to 4,000 ng of total RNA was used. For each sample, cDNA was synthesized in eight separate reactions using SMARTScribe reverse transcriptase. Unique molecular identifiers containing a 6-nucleotide sample barcode were introduced through template switching during cDNA synthesis. Amplification of TCRalpha and TCRbeta cDNA involved two nested PCRs of roughly 17 and 9 cycles, and each PCR was followed by bead purification. Before amplification, the cDNA was both treated with uracil DNA-glycosylase and purified with the QIAquick PCR purification kit. The second PCR added Illumina TruSeq-compatible adapters along with sample-specific barcodes. TapeStation and Qubit were used to check library quality and concentration, and 4.5 to 6 ng of each library was pooled. Sequencing of the pooled libraries was done on an Illumina HiSeq2500 single-index Rapid Run using custom sequencing primers and 2 x 100 bp reads. The study's processing was this. MiGEC version 1.2.6 was used for UMI-based consensus assembly, which corrected PCR and sequencing errors. MiXCR version 2.1.1 handled V(D)J alignment, clonotype assembly and CDR3 extraction. To normalise gene usage, clonotype sharing and MAIT/NKT TCR abundance, the top 1000, 10 000 and 20 000 clonotypes in each sample were analysed. After downsampling to 27 000 UMIs, diversity was calculated as the inverse Simpson index using the vegan R package. Paired Mann-Whitney U tests were applied to discordant twin pairs, with Benjamini-Hochberg correction for multiple testing. TCRdb reprocessed the public reads and reports one entry per CDR3 protein sequence, without DNA. The V and J calls shown here were made by TCRdb, not taken from the authors' results. The sample has some 300,000 distinct CDR3 sequences on record. The ten largest account for 5.6% of the sample.

The sequence came from a human donor with ulcerative colitis or Crohn's disease, or a healthy co-twin of an affected twin (not recorded which). The sequenced sample was blood. The rearranged segments are TRBV7-3 and TRBJ2-5; checking the TCRdb D call of TRBD1 is not possible without DNA. CDR3 reads: CASSFGGWGETQYF.